This T cell receptor (beta chain) was documented in a study of blood T cell repertoires in COVID-19. Methods used by the authors: Amplification from reference gene primers served as the basis for estimated nucleated cell counts. Using immunoSEQ multiplex PCR, the repertoire was profiled, and TCRdb retains in-frame clones only, with some absent. V, J and clone size derive from that table, while D and trimming were established from the DNA sequence. The data show fewer than 350,000 clones, approximately 90% seen once. Across roughly 25 US areas, participants ranged in age from about 18 to 90 years. The ends were cut back, 0 bases at V and 10 bases at J, with 15 bases in the middle. The CDR3 length is 13 residues. Germline values: CDR1 GTSNPN, CDR2 SVGIG (reference sequence).

This sequence was found in a woman aged 40 to 50 with acute COVID-19. Sequences were obtained from PBMCs or T cells enriched from blood (not recorded which). The chain combines TRBV30 with TRBJ1-1, with D possibly matching TRBD1 (6 bases). The DNA for the CDR3 is TGTGCCTGGAGTGTACAGGGTCCTATCGGAGCTTTCTTT. It yields the protein CAWSVQGPIGAFF.